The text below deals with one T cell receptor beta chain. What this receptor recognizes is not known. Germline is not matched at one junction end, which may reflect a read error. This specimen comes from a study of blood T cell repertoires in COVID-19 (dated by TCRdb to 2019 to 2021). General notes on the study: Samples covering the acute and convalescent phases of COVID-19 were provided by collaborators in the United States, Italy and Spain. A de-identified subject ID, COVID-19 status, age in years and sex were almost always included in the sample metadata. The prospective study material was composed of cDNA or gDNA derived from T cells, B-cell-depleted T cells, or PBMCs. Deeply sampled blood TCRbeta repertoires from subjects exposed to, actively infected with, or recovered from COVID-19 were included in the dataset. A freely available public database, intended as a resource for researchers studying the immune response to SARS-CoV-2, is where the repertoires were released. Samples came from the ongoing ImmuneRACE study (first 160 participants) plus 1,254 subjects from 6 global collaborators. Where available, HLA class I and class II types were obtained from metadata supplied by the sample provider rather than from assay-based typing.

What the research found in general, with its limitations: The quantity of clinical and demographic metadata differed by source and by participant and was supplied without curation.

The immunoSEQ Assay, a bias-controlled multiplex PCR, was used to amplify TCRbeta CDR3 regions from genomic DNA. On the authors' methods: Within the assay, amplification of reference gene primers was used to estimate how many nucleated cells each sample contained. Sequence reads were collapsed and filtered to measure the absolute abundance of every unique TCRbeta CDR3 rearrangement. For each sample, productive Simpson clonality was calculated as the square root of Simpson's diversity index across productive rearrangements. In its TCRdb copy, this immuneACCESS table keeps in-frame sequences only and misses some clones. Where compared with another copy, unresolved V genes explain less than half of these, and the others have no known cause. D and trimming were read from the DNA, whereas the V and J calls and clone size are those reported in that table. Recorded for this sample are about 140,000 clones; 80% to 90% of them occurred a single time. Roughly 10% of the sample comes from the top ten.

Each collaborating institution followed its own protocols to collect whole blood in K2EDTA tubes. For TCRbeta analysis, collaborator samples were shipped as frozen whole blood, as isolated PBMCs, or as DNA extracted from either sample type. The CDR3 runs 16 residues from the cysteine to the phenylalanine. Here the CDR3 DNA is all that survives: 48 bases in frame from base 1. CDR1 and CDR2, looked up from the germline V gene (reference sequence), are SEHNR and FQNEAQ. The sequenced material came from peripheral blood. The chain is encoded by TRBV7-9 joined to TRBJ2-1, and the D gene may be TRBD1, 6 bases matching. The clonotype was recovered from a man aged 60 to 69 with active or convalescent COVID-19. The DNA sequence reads TGTGCCAGCACCTTACAGAACGTGGGGGCTGACAATGAGCAGTTCTTC. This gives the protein CASTLQNVGADNEQFF.